This TCR beta chain derives from a study of OX40 agonist ivuxolimab in advanced cancers. CDR3 length equals 14 residues. The V gene lost 0 bases and the J gene lost 2 bases, with 8 bases spanning the gap. Germline loops: CDR1 MNHEY, CDR2 SVGAGI. Sequencing used immunoSEQ multiplex PCR; TCRdb keeps in-frame clones, though not all of them. The sample shows 30,000 or so clones, approximately 86% of them seen only once. The sequence was collected from an adult with an advanced solid tumor such as melanoma, head and neck, liver or kidney cancer. The sample here was CD4+ or CD8+ T cells sorted from blood, taken in a trial of the OX40 agonist ivuxolimab. The rearrangement uses TRBV6-5 and TRBJ2-7, with D perhaps matching TRBD1 (6 bases). In DNA, the CDR3 is TGTGCCAGCAGTTACTCGGGGGCCCCCTACGAGCAGTACTTC. It yields the protein CASSYSGAPYEQYF.